These T cell receptor beta chains were read from a single sample in a study of cytomegalovirus exposure and HLA in healthy donors. The assay was immunoSEQ multiplex PCR, and TCRdb's table has in-frame clones only and misses some. This table has 30,000 to 40,000 clones, roughly four fifths appearing once. Sequenced material: PBMCs. These receptors came from a woman aged 30 to 39 in good health and CMV-seropositive. CDR3s include the opening cysteine and the closing phenylalanine or tryptophan. The D gene is left open where the match is weak.

d_call | v_call | cdr3_aa
- | TRBV5-1 | CASSLVSPDYGYTF
TRBD1 | TRBV28 | CASSLDPGTGSYEQYF
TRBD1 | TRBV6-4 | CASSDGQGAGELFF
- | TRBV12-5 | CASGLTGSDTQYF
- | TRBV6-1 | CASSAQTGGTDTQYF
- | TRBV7-9 | CASSPQGDSPLHF
- | TRBV29-1 | CSVEADTFHEQYF
- | TRBV14 | CASSHQKFNEQYF
- | TRBV5-4 | CASSSGPTAGQPQHF
- | TRBV5-1 | CASSSGGHRNTEAFF
- | TRBV19 | CASSPRTVYEQYF
- | TRBV23-1 | CARSGHSADSGNTIYF
TRBD2 | TRBV18 | CASSPRTSGQSSYEQYF
- | TRBV29-1 | CSVEGALLNLNTEAFF
TRBD2 | TRBV5-1 | CASSPTGGNSYEQYF
- | TRBV7-3 | CASSLSVNTEAFF
- | TRBV9 | CASSGTVNTEAFF
TRBD2 | TRBV6-5 | CASSLAGVNVYEQYF
- | TRBV28 | CASSSGQSNTEAFF
TRBD1 | TRBV19 | CASILLQGGNTEAFF
- | TRBV28 | CASNGHASGANVLTF
- | TRBV9 | CASSVDLDLREQFF
- | TRBV9 | CASSPRWGDEQYF
- | TRBV7-9 | CSSSLVLAWQLNEKLFF
- | TRBV6-6 | CASSKTGTPYF
- | TRBV6-5 | CASSYEGRKAFF
- | TRBV2 | CASSETWRLSLGGDIQYF
- | TRBV19 | CASRLGGNTEAFF
TRBD1 | TRBV5-6 | CASSRLTGGEQYF
TRBD1 | TRBV7-6 | CASSLQGAGGNTIYF
TRBD1 | TRBV6-5 | CPSSWGTGETDTQYF
- | TRBV30 | CAWSNRGRGNQPQHF
- | TRBV27 | CASSLSAGGCGYTF
- | TRBV5-6 | CASALRTWGRLYEQYF
- | TRBV7-9 | CASSSSGGPGEQFF
- | TRBV29-1 | CSARGTRESGELFF
- | TRBV29-1 | CSFGLTDTQYF
- | TRBV5-5 | CASSRPGLGWDGYPF
- | TRBV7-3 | CASSLVGGGPRSTDTQYF
TRBD1 | TRBV27 | CASSSPGTDYGYTF
- | TRBV5-6 | CASSSREYGYTF
TRBD1 | TRBV10-2 | CASSGTGKETQYF
TRBD2 | TRBV7-8 | CASSSLTSGRSEQYF
TRBD1 | TRBV4-1 | CASSQTGQLTYEQYF
TRBD1 | TRBV7-9 | CASSLARWQGARDNYGYTF
- | TRBV5-1 | CASSLTGQPYEQYF
TRBD2 | TRBV18 | CASSPPRLAGPPVNEQFF
TRBD1 | TRBV6-5 | CASSYSRTGGGYGYTF